These T cell receptor beta chains were read from a single sample in a study of T cells in Graves' hyperthyroidism and ophthalmopathy. TCRdb re-called the multiplex PCR reads through MiXCR, storing one row per CDR3 protein. The sample shows about 460,000 distinct CDR3 sequences, 20% to 25% of them seen only once. Sequencing was carried out using blood. The receptor source for this set is a woman aged 65 to 85 with Graves' ophthalmopathy. The CDR3 runs from the conserved cysteine through the conserved F or W. A D gene is named only where the DNA matches it firmly. The size entry is marked missing in some rows and otherwise reads once, few, many or a size class.

once	TRBV5-1	.	TRBJ1-5	CASSRSVNQPQHF	TGCGCCAGCAGCAGGTCGGTCAATCAGCCCCAGCATTTT
.	TRBV3-1	.	TRBJ1-4	CASSQEGGSNEKLFF	TGTGCCAGCAGCCAGGAAGGGGGTTCTAATGAAAAACTGTTTTTT
few	TRBV28	.	TRBJ2-5	CASSKNIQETQYF	TGTGCCAGCAGCAAGAATATACAAGAGACCCAGTACTTC
few	TRBV27	.	TRBJ2-1	CASSFTINNEQFF	TGTGCCAGCAGTTTTACAATAAACAATGAGCAGTTCTTC
.	TRBV10-3	TRBD2	TRBJ2-3	CAAFAGLAGGVDTQYF	TGTGCCGCATTCGCAGGGCTAGCGGGAGGGGTAGATACGCAGTATTTT
many	TRBV2	TRBD2	TRBJ2-3	CASSASSGNEDTQYF	TGTGCCAGCAGTGCGTCTAGCGGGAACGAAGATACGCAGTATTTT
few	TRBV25-1	TRBD2	TRBJ2-1	CASSERRASGYNEQFF	TGTGCCAGCAGTGAAAGGCGAGCTAGCGGGTACAATGAGCAGTTCTTC
.	TRBV11-2	TRBD2	TRBJ2-1	CASSLRAGGTGNEQFF	TGTGCCAGCAGCTTAAGAGCGGGAGGGACGGGGAATGAGCAGTTCTTC
.	TRBV7-9	TRBD1	TRBJ2-7	CASSTQSGTGVREQYF	TGTGCCAGCAGCACACAATCCGGGACAGGAGTCCGCGAGCAGTACTTC
many	TRBV28	.	TRBJ2-1	CASNGGRSSYNEQFF	TGTGCCAGCAACGGTGGGAGGAGCTCCTACAATGAGCAGTTCTTC
few	TRBV11-2	.	TRBJ1-1	CASSSSFKGRTEAFF	TGTGCCAGCAGCTCGTCTTTTAAGGGACGGACTGAAGCTTTCTTT
many	TRBV12-3/TRBV12-4	.	TRBJ1-2	CASSQTANYGYTF	TGTGCCAGCAGTCAGACAGCTAACTATGGCTACACCTTC
few	TRBV6-1	TRBD1	TRBJ1-1	CASTPDRGVNTEAFF	TGTGCCAGCACCCCGGACAGGGGTGTGAACACTGAAGCTTTCTTT
.	TRBV29-1	.	TRBJ2-1	CSSRYPIINEQFF	TGCAGCTCCCGTTACCCTATTATCAATGAGCAGTTCTTC
.	TRBV20-1	.	TRBJ2-1	CSASGSSDEQFF	TGCAGTGCTAGCGGGAGTAGCGATGAGCAGTTCTTC
.	TRBV5-1	TRBD1	TRBJ2-3	CASSTGQGTDTQYF	TGCGCCAGCAGCACGGGACAGGGGACAGATACGCAGTATTTT
few	TRBV12-3/TRBV12-4	.	TRBJ1-4	CASSFTATNEKLFF	TGTGCCAGCAGTTTTACGGCAACTAATGAAAAACTGTTTTTT
few	TRBV10-2	.	TRBJ1-2	CASRKNAPYGYTF	TGCGCCAGCAGGAAGAACGCGCCCTATGGCTACACCTTC
.	TRBV7-2	.	TRBJ2-3	CASGGRPTDTQYF	TGTGCCAGCGGAGGCCGGCCCACAGATACGCAGTATTTT
many	TRBV12-3/TRBV12-4	TRBD1	TRBJ1-1	CASSLGTGGLAFF	TGTGCCAGCAGTTTGGGGACAGGGGGGTTGGCTTTCTTT
few	TRBV7-9	.	TRBJ2-7	CASSLGWELFYEQYF	TGTGCCAGCAGCTTAGGGTGGGAGTTATTCTACGAGCAGTACTTC
.	TRBV7-9	.	TRBJ2-7	CASSPIVGHSYEQYF	TGTGCCAGCAGCCCAATTGTGGGTCACTCCTACGAGCAGTACTTC
many	TRBV30	TRBD1	TRBJ1-1	CAWSTGTGNTEAFF	TGTGCCTGGAGTACCGGGACAGGGAACACTGAAGCTTTCTTT
.	TRBV29-1	TRBD1	TRBJ2-7	CSALEGAGSYEQYF	TGCAGCGCCCTAGAGGGGGCAGGATCCTACGAGCAGTACTTC
.	TRBV6-1	TRBD1	TRBJ2-2	CASTRDRPYTGELFF	TGTGCCAGCACCAGGGACAGGCCCTACACCGGGGAGCTGTTTTTT
.	TRBV7-3	.	TRBJ2-3	CASSSNAGTETQYF	TGTGCCAGCAGCTCTAATGCTGGTACGGAGACGCAGTATTTT
few	TRBV6-1	.	TRBJ1-3	CASSMLQSSGNTIYF	TGTGCCAGCAGCATGCTACAGAGCTCTGGAAACACCATATATTTT
many	TRBV29-1	.	TRBJ1-1	CSVVGPAQNTEAFF	TGCAGCGTCGTTGGTCCAGCTCAGAACACTGAAGCTTTCTTT
many	TRBV3-1	TRBD1	TRBJ2-1	CASSPSGTGAYEQFF	TGTGCCAGCAGCCCCTCAGGGACAGGGGCTTATGAGCAGTTCTTC
.	TRBV20-1	.	TRBJ1-6	CSARRRTLNSPLHF	TGCAGTGCTAGACGGCGGACTCTTAATTCACCCCTCCACTTT
few	TRBV29-1	.	TRBJ1-1	CSVAVGSGDTEAFF	TGCAGCGTTGCGGTCGGATCAGGAGACACTGAAGCTTTCTTT
.	TRBV6-1	TRBD1	TRBJ2-2	CASSEVGAGGGELFF	TGTGCCAGCAGTGAAGTTGGTGCAGGGGGCGGGGAGCTGTTTTTT
few	TRBV11-2	.	TRBJ2-7	CASRPDSWRSYEQYF	TGTGCCAGCAGACCAGATAGTTGGCGATCCTACGAGCAGTACTTC
.	TRBV3-1	.	TRBJ1-3	CASSQGGVSGNTIYF	TGTGCCAGCAGCCAAGGCGGGGTCTCTGGAAACACCATATATTTT
few	TRBV7-2	.	TRBJ1-1	CASSLEGMLTEAFF	TGTGCCAGCAGCTTAGAAGGGATGTTAACTGAAGCTTTCTTT
many	TRBV3-1	TRBD1	TRBJ2-3	CASSRGTGSTDTQYF	TGTGCCAGCAGCCGCGGGACAGGGAGCACAGATACGCAGTATTTT
few	TRBV5-1	.	TRBJ2-1	CASSLEARTYNEQFF	TGCGCCAGCAGCTTGGAGGCGCGGACCTACAATGAGCAGTTCTTC
few	TRBV20-1	.	TRBJ2-7	CSGEQGYEQYF	TGCAGTGGCGAGCAAGGGTACGAGCAGTACTTC
.	TRBV5-1	.	TRBJ1-1	CASSPRLRVGTEAFF	TGCGCCAGCAGCCCGAGACTCCGGGTCGGTACTGAAGCTTTCTTT
few	TRBV20-1	.	TRBJ1-1	CSVPGAAEAFF	TGCAGTGTTCCGGGGGCGGCTGAAGCTTTCTTT
many	TRBV7-8	.	TRBJ2-5	CATAGSYQETQYF	TGTGCCACCGCGGGATCGTACCAAGAGACCCAGTACTTC
few	TRBV4-3	.	TRBJ1-2	CASSQDPQDYGYTF	TGCGCCAGCAGCCAAGATCCCCAGGACTATGGCTACACCTTC
many	TRBV12-3/TRBV12-4	.	TRBJ2-2	CASSRRLNTGELFF	TGTGCCAGCAGCCGGAGACTTAACACCGGGGAGCTGTTTTTT